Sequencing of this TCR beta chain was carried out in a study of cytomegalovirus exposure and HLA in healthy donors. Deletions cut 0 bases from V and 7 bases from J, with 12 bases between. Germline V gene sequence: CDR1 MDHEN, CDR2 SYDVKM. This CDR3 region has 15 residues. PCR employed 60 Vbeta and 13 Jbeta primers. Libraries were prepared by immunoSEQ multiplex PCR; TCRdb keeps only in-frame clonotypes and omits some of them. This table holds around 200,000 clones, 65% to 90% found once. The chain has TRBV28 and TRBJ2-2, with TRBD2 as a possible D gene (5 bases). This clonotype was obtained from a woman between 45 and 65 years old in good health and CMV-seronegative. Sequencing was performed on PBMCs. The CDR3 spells CASSLWTGIGGELFF. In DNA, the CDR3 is TGTGCCAGCAGTTTATGGACGGGGATCGGCGGGGAGCTGTTTTTT.